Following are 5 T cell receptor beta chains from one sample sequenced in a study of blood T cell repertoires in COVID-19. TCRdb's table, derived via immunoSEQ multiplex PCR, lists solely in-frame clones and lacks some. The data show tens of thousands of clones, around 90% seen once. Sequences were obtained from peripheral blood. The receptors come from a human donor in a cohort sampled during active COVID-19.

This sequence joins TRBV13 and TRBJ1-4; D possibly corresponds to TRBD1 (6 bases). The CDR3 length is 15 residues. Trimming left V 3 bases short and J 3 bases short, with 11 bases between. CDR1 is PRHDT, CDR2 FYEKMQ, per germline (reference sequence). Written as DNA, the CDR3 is TGTGCCAGCAGCTTCACAGGGTCCCCTAATGAAAAACTGTTTTTT. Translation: CASSFTGSPNEKLFF.

CDR3 sequence reads: CASSILGSENYGYTF. Here the CDR3 DNA reads TGTGCCAGTAGTATACTCGGCAGCGAGAACTATGGCTACACCTTC. The genes are TRBV19 and TRBJ1-2; D remains ambiguous. V dropped 2 bases and J dropped 2 bases, with 12 bases sitting between them. This CDR3 region has 15 residues. Germline values: CDR1 LNHDA, CDR2 SQIVND (reference sequence). Based on the CDR3 plus reference TRBV19 and TRBJ1-2, the full variable domain is DGGITQSPKYLFRKEGQNVTLSCEQNLNHDAMYWYRQDPGQGLRLIYYSQIVNDFQKGDIAEGYSVSREKKESFPLTVTSAQKNPTAFYLCASSILGSENYGYTFGSGTRLTVV.

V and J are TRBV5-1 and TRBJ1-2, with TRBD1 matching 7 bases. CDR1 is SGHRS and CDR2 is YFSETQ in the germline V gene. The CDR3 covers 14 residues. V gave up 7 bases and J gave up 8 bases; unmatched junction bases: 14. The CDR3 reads CASALTGEVGGYTF. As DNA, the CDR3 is TGCGCCAGCGCACTTACAGGGGAGGTGGGAGGCTACACCTTC. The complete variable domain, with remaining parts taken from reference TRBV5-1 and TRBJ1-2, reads KAGVTQTPRYLIKTRGQQVTLSCSPISGHRSVSWYQQTPGQGLQFLFEYFSETQRNKGNFPGRFSGRQFSNSRSEMNVSTLELGDSALYLCASALTGEVGGYTFGSGTRLTVV.

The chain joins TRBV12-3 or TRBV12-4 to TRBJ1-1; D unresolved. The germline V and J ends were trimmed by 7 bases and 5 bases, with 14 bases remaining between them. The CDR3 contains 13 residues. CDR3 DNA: TGTGCCAGCACCCACAGCGGTCCAACTGAAGCTTTCTTT. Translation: CASTHSGPTEAFF.

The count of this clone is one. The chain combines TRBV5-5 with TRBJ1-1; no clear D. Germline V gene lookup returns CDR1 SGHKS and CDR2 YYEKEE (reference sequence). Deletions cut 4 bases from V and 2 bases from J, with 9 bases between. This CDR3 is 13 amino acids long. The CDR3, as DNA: TGTGCCAGCAGCCGGGAGGGAAACACTGAAGCTTTCTTT. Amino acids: CASSREGNTEAFF.